The 4 T cell receptor beta chains below come from one sample, sequenced in a study of molecular identifiers for immune sequencing clone quantification. TCRdb fed the PCR reads into MiXCR, producing one record per CDR3 protein. The repertoire includes 85,000 to 100,000 distinct CDR3 sequences, over 20% of them detected once, and 1% to 1.2% sits in the top ten. Source material: naive CD8+ T cells from blood, with Jurkat cell RNA spiked in. Subset denoted: FACS-sorted CD8+CD4-CCR7+CD45RA+ naive T cells. Receptors were obtained from a human donor in good health. Some libraries in this study had Jurkat cell RNA spiked in.

This clonotype was seen repeatedly, ten times or more. The genes are TRBV15 and TRBJ2-1; a weak D match, TRBD1 (5 bases). Trimming took off 0 bases at V and 9 bases at J, with 6 bases between the two ends. The V gene's germline CDR1 is LNHNV and CDR2 YYDKDF (reference sequence). This CDR3 region has 12 residues. CDR3 sequence reads: CATSRDRAEQFF. CDR3 DNA: TGTGCCACCAGCAGAGACAGGGCTGAGCAGTTCTTC.

The rearrangement links TRBV6-6 to TRBJ1-1; D remains ambiguous. Germline V CDR1 and CDR2: MNHNY, SVGAGI (reference sequence). This CDR3 has 12 amino acids. V was pared by 6 bases and J by 2 bases, with 7 bases between. The CDR3 DNA is TGTGCCAGCAGCAGTAAAAACACTGAAGCTTTCTTT. Protein sequence: CASSSKNTEAFF.

The chain carries TRBV7-2 and TRBJ2-5; 9 bases map to TRBD2. Trimming took 5 bases from V and 0 from J; bases not matched to a gene: 1. Germline V lookup: CDR1 SGHTA, CDR2 FQGNSA. There are 14 residues in the CDR3. The CDR3 sequence is CTSSPSGDQETQYF. The CDR3 nucleotides read TGTACCAGCAGCCCTAGCGGGGACCAAGAGACCCAGTACTTC. The full variable domain, with the rest looked up from reference TRBV7-2 and TRBJ2-5, is GAGVSQSPSNKVTEKGKDVELRCDPISGHTALYWYRQSLGQGLEFLIYFQGNSAPDKSGLPSDRFSAERTGGSVSTLTIQRTQQEDSAVYLCTSSPSGDQETQYFGPGTRLLVL.

This clonotype was seen many times. This chain links TRBV4-2 with TRBJ2-3; D ambiguous. From germline, CDR1 is LGHNA and CDR2 YNFKEQ. The CDR3 is 15 amino acids. V lost 0 bases and J lost 2, with 9 bases in between. The CDR3 DNA reads TGTGCCAGCAGCCAAGATGTGTCCAACACAGATACGCAGTATTTT. This translates into CASSQDVSNTDTQYF.